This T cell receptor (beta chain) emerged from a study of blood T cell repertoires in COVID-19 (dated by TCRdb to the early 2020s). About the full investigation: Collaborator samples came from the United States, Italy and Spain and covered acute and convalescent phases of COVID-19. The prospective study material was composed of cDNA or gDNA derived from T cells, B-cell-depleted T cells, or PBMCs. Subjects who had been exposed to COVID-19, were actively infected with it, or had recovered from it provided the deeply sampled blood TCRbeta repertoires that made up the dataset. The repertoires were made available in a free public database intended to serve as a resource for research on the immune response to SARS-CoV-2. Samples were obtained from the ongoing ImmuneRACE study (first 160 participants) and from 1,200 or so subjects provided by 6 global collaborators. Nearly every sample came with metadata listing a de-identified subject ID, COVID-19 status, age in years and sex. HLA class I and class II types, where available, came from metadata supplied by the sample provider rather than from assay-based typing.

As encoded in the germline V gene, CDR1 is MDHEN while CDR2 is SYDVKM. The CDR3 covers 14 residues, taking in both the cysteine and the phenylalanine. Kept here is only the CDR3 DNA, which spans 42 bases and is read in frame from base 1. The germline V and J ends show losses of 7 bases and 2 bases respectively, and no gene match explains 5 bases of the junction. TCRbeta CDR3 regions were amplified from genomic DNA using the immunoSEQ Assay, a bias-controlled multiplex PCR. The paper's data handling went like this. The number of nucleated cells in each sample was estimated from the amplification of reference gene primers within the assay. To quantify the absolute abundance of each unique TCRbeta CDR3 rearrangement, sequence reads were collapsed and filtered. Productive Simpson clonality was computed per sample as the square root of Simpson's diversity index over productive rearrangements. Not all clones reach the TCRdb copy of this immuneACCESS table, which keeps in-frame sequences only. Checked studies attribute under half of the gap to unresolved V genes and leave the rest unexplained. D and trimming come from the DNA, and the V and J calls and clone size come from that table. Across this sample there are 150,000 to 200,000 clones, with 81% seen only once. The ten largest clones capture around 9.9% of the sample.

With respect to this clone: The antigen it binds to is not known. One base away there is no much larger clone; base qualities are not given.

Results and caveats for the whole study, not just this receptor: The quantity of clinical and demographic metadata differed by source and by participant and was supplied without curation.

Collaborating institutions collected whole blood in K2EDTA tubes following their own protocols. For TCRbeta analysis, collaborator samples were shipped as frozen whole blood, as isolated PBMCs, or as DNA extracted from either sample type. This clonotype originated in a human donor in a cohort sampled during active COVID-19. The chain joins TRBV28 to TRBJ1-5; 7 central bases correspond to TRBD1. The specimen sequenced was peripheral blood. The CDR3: CASTPTGGNQPQHF. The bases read TGTGCCAGCACCCCCACAGGGGGCAATCAGCCCCAGCATTTT.